The 5 T cell receptor beta chains below all came from one sample that was sequenced in a study of PD-1 blockade in mismatch repair-deficient tumors. The table came from immunoSEQ multiplex PCR; TCRdb's copy has only in-frame clones and leaves some out. The table records approximately 50,000 clones, around 73% of them present only once. The material sequenced was peripheral blood, taken 4 weeks after starting pembrolizumab. Receptors originate from an adult with mismatch repair-deficient cancer.

The chain carries TRBV5-6 and TRBJ1-1, with 8 positions matching TRBD1. Germline values: CDR1 SGHDT, CDR2 YYEEEE. V gave up 3 bases and J gave up 1 base; unmatched junction bases: 2. The CDR3 is made up of 14 amino acids. CDR3 sequence: CASSSGTGNTEAFF. The CDR3 nucleotides are TGTGCCAGCAGCTCTGGGACAGGGAACACTGAAGCTTTCTTT.

This clone has just a few counts. The chain carries TRBV14 and TRBJ1-1; D is ambiguous. V was shortened by 2 bases and J by 6 bases, with 10 bases between the two germline ends. Looked up from germline, CDR1 is SGHDN and CDR2 is FVKESK. The CDR3 is made up of 13 amino acids. CDR3 region: CASSQSFWAEAFF. In nucleotides, the CDR3 is TGTGCCAGCAGCCAATCTTTTTGGGCTGAAGCTTTCTTT.

V is TRBV30 and J is TRBJ1-1; D gene unclear. Trimming took 3 bases from V and 1 from J, leaving 9 bases between them. CDR1 and CDR2 from the germline V gene are GTSNPN and SVGIG (reference sequence). CDR3 length: 13 residues. CDR3 sequence: CAWRNNQNTEAFF. CDR3 nucleotides: TGTGCCTGGAGGAACAACCAGAACACTGAAGCTTTCTTT.

The V and J genes are TRBV9 and TRBJ1-2; D gene unclear. V was cut by 4 bases and J by 0 bases, with 16 bases left in between. The CDR3 is 16 amino acids. The germline gives CDR1 SGDLS, CDR2 YYNGEE. The CDR3 sequence is CASSPQWGRANYGYTF. In nucleotides, the CDR3 is TGTGCCAGCAGCCCTCAATGGGGAAGGGCTAACTATGGCTACACCTTC.

The CDR3 DNA is TGTGCCAGCAGGGCAGGGGAGGATACGCAGTATTTT. Translated: CASRAGEDTQYF. The V gene is TRBV2, the J gene TRBJ2-3; tentative D call: TRBD1 (6 bases). Per the germline V gene, CDR1 is SNHLY and CDR2 is FYNNEI. V gave up 6 bases and J gave up 6 bases, with 10 bases separating them. This CDR3 is built from 12 residues.